Shown below are 21 T cell receptor beta chains from a single sample sequenced in a study of blood T cell repertoires in COVID-19. Method: immunoSEQ multiplex PCR; TCRdb's copy keeps in-frame clones and lacks some. The repertoire holds about 300,000 clones, with just under 90% as singletons. The sequenced sample was peripheral blood. The receptor set was obtained from a woman between 50 and 59 years old with COVID-19, enrolled during active disease.

The chain joins TRBV2 to TRBJ2-1; the match to TRBD1 covers 7 bases. Germline CDR1 is SNHLY and CDR2 is FYNNEI. J lost 3 bases, V lost 7 bases, and 9 bases had no gene match. The CDR3 loop spans 15 amino acids. The CDR3 protein is CASMGPGQRYNEQFF. The CDR3 DNA is TGTGCCAGCATGGGCCCGGGACAGCGCTACAATGAGCAGTTCTTC. Together with reference TRBV2 and TRBJ2-1, the CDR3 gives the full variable domain: EPEVTQTPSHQVTQMGQEVILRCVPISNHLYFYWYRQILGQKVEFLVSFYNNEISEKSEIFDDQFSVERPDGSNFTLKIRSTKLEDSAMYFCASMGPGQRYNEQFFGPGTRLTVL.

This sequence joins TRBV30 and TRBJ1-2; no clear D gene. CDR1 GTSNPN and CDR2 SVGIG come from the germline V gene (reference sequence). The ends were cut back, 0 bases at V and 4 bases at J, with 18 bases in the middle. This CDR3 contains 16 residues. The chain's CDR3 is CAWSVFSETPLYGYTF. The CDR3 DNA reads as TGTGCCTGGAGTGTTTTTTCCGAAACCCCACTCTATGGCTACACCTTC.

This rearrangement joins TRBV19 to TRBJ1-2; a possible D gene is TRBD1 (6 bases). V lost 1 base to trimming and J lost 8 bases, with 14 bases between them. CDR3 size: 14 residues. The germline CDR1 and CDR2 sequences are LNHDA and SQIVND (reference sequence). The CDR3 DNA is TGTGCCAGTAGTATAGTTGCAGGGGAGAGGGGCTACACCTTC. As protein: CASSIVAGERGYTF.

By share, this clone ranks as medium-sized. The CDR3 loop reads CASSLVQIRELFF. In DNA form, the CDR3 reads TGTGCCAGCAGCTTAGTTCAAATCCGGGAGCTGTTTTTT. The chain has TRBV7-9 and TRBJ2-2; D not certain. Looked up from germline, CDR1 is SEHNR and CDR2 is FQNEAQ (reference sequence). This CDR3 spans 13 amino acids. The V end was cut by 1 base, the J end by 9 bases, with 9 bases between.

The rearrangement joins TRBV12-3 or TRBV12-4 to TRBJ2-2; a possible D gene is TRBD2 (5 bases). Trimming removed 7 bases at V and 6 bases at J, with 9 bases between. This CDR3 contains 12 residues. The CDR3 loop is CASNPRAGELFF. As DNA, the CDR3 is TGTGCCAGCAACCCGAGGGCCGGGGAGCTGTTTTTT.

The chain links TRBV3-1 (or the pseudogene TRBV3-2) to TRBJ1-3, with 7 bases aligning to TRBD1. The CDR3 is made up of 15 amino acids. The J segment lost 1 base and the V segment lost 4 bases, leaving 4 bases of the junction unmatched. Germline loops: CDR1 LGHDT, CDR2 YNNKEL (reference sequence). The CDR3 region has the DNA TGTGCCAGCAGCCCTACAGGGGATTCTGGAAACACCATATATTTT. Encoded protein: CASSPTGDSGNTIYF.

This rearrangement joins TRBV9 to TRBJ1-1, with D possibly TRBD1 on 5 matching bases. Trimming shortened V by 3 bases and J by 5 bases, and 14 bases separated the two germline ends. CDR3 length: 14 residues. Germline CDR1 SGDLS, CDR2 YYNGEE. CDR3 sequence (DNA): TGTGCCAGCAGCGCGGGGGGGAGTTCTACTGAAGCTTTCTTT. Amino acid sequence: CASSAGGSSTEAFF. The variable domain in full, with the rest retrieved from reference TRBV9 and TRBJ1-1, is DSGVTQTPKHLITATGQRVTLRCSPRSGDLSVYWYQQSLDQGLQFLIQYYNGEERAKGNILERFSAQQFPDLHSELNLSSLELGDSALYFCASSAGGSSTEAFFGQGTRLTVV.

V gene TRBV7-6 combines with J gene TRBJ2-2; 10 bases line up with TRBD2. CDR3 length: 17 residues. With V trimmed by 5 bases and J by 5 bases, 11 bases remained unmatched. CDR1 SGHVS and CDR2 FNYEAQ come from the germline V gene. CDR3 sequence: CASSPFKIAGGTGELFF. The DNA of the CDR3 is TGTGCCAGCAGCCCCTTTAAGATAGCGGGAGGTACCGGGGAGCTGTTTTTT.

The chain combines TRBV27 with TRBJ2-7, with 9 bases identical to TRBD2. CDR3 length equals 15 residues. J was trimmed by 3 bases and V by 3 bases; bases with no gene match: 6. CDR1 MNHEY and CDR2 SMNVEV come from the germline V gene (reference sequence). The CDR3 bases are TGTGCCAGCAGTTTTGGTCTAGCGGGAATCTACGAGCAGTACTTC. It is translated as CASSFGLAGIYEQYF.

The chain couples TRBV7-8 to TRBJ1-5, with 9 bases aligning to TRBD1. V shed 1 base and J 4 bases; nucleotides not matched to a gene: 14. This CDR3 is built from 19 residues. CDR1 and CDR2 from the germline V gene are SGHVS and FQNEAQ. The DNA for the CDR3 is TGTGCCAGCAGCTTAGTTAGCTGGACAGGGGTCGGGGAAAATCAGCCCCAGCATTTT. This sequence encodes CASSLVSWTGVGENQPQHF.

V is TRBV14 and J is TRBJ1-2; no definite D call. The germline V and J ends were trimmed by 1 base and 2 bases, with 5 bases remaining between them. The germline CDR1 and CDR2 sequences are SGHDN and FVKESK. This CDR3 region has 13 residues. CDR3 in DNA: TGTGCCAGCAGCCAAGGGGCCAACTATGGCTACACCTTC. It is translated as CASSQGANYGYTF.

J is TRBJ2-2 and V is TRBV4-2, with 9 bases matching TRBD1. Germline V gives CDR1 LGHNA, CDR2 YNFKEQ. The CDR3 totals 20 residues. The J segment lost 5 bases and the V segment lost 5 bases, leaving 21 bases of the junction unmatched. The CDR3 DNA reads as TGTGCCAGCAGCAAGCCCTCCGGGACAGGGAGGTCCAGAGGAACCGGGGAGCTGTTTTTT. This sequence encodes CASSKPSGTGRSRGTGELFF.

V usage is TRBV5-5 and J usage is TRBJ1-2; TRBD1 agrees at 7 bases. Germline V gene data show CDR1 as SGHKS and CDR2 as YYEKEE (reference sequence). This CDR3 has 15 amino acids. The junction had 14 bases not matched to a gene; V was cut back by 4 bases and J by 8 bases. CDR3 loop: CASSAQVRGREGYTF. The DNA of the CDR3 is TGTGCCAGCAGCGCCCAGGTGAGGGGGCGAGAAGGCTACACCTTC.

The rearrangement links TRBV6-5 to TRBJ2-7; 8 positions match TRBD1. V trimming: 2 bases; J trimming: 3 bases; junction bases outside the gene matches: 6. CDR1 MNHEY and CDR2 SVGAGI come from the germline V gene. This CDR3 comprises 15 residues. This CDR3 reads CASSYGDRSLYEQYF. For the CDR3, the DNA is TGTGCCAGCAGTTACGGGGACAGGAGCCTCTACGAGCAGTACTTC.

This chain joins TRBV30 and TRBJ1-5; possibly TRBD1 for D (5 bases). Trimming stripped 2 bases from V and 6 bases from J, with 11 bases between. CDR3 length: 13 residues. The germline V gene has CDR1 GTSNPN and CDR2 SVGIG (reference sequence). CDR3 bases: TGTGCCTGGAGTTTAGGGGTTGGTCAGCCCCAGCATTTT. It is translated as CAWSLGVGQPQHF.

The chain recombines TRBV18 with TRBJ2-7; 9 bases match TRBD1. The V gene's germline CDR1 is KGHSH and CDR2 LQKENI. Trimming took 3 bases from V and 12 from J; bases not matched to a gene: 6. This CDR3 spans 12 amino acids. The CDR3 spells CASSPPLGQGYF. As DNA, the CDR3 is TGTGCCAGCTCACCCCCACTGGGACAGGGGTACTTC.

The gene calls are TRBV2 and TRBJ2-3; D call uncertain. Deletions cut 2 bases from V and 7 bases from J, with 4 bases between. The CDR3 has 11 amino acids. CDR1 and CDR2 from the germline V gene are SNHLY and FYNNEI. As DNA, the CDR3 is TGTGCCAGCAGTGAACTAAATACGCAGTATTTT. Its translation is CASSELNTQYF.

Here the CDR3 reads CASRSLGGRVADTQYF. Here the CDR3 DNA reads TGTGCCAGCAGATCCCTGGGGGGGCGTGTAGCAGATACGCAGTATTTT. This sequence joins TRBV28 and TRBJ2-3; D is possibly TRBD2 (7 bases). The CDR3 covers 16 residues. Trimming took 6 bases from V and 4 from J, leaving 20 bases between them. Germline-derived CDR1 and CDR2 are MDHEN and SYDVKM.

The V gene is TRBV4-3, the J gene TRBJ2-7, with 8 bases fitting TRBD1. Losses at the gene ends were 1 base for V and 5 bases for J; bases not matched to a gene: 10. Germline assignment: CDR1 LGHNA and CDR2 YSLEER. The CDR3 consists of 16 residues. For the CDR3, the DNA is TGCGCCAGCAGCCAAGGGCGCTGGCAGGGGGCTGACGAGCAGTACTTC. The encoded protein is CASSQGRWQGADEQYF.

The chain links TRBV24-1 to TRBJ2-5; 8 nucleotides line up with TRBD1. The J segment lost 4 bases and the V segment lost 2 bases, leaving 8 bases of the junction unmatched. The CDR3 runs 16 residues. Germline-derived CDR1 and CDR2 are KGHDR and SFDVKD. The CDR3 sequence: CATSDSGQGGGETQYF. The CDR3 DNA reads as TGTGCCACCAGTGATTCCGGACAGGGCGGTGGAGAGACCCAGTACTTC.

This chain joins TRBV11-3 and TRBJ2-4; no clear D gene. V was pared by 1 base and J by 9 bases, with 13 bases between. In germline, CDR1 is SGHNT, CDR2 YENEEA. CDR3 size: 14 residues. The CDR3 reads CASSLAGPTAIQYF. In nucleotides, the CDR3 is TGTGCCAGCAGCTTAGCGGGTCCTACCGCCATTCAGTACTTC.